This TCR beta chain originates from a study of blood T cell repertoires in COVID-19. Background on the study: Sites across the United States, Italy and Spain contributed samples from acute and convalescent COVID-19. Sources were T cells, B-cell-depleted T cells, or PBMCs; the material itself was cDNA or gDNA.

The CDR3 runs 12 residues. CDR1 LNHDA and CDR2 SQIVND come from the germline V gene (reference sequence). V lost 6 bases to trimming and J lost 6 bases, with 12 bases between them. Generated by immunoSEQ multiplex PCR, the TCRdb table keeps only in-frame clones and is missing some. The repertoire holds under 350,000 clones, with around 90% as singletons. The TCR comes from a man in his forties or fifties with acute or convalescent COVID-19. The genes are TRBV19 and TRBJ2-7; TRBD1 might be the D (6 bases). Sequenced: peripheral blood. As DNA, the CDR3 is TGTGCCAGTAGCCCAGGGGTGGGCGAGCAGTACTTC. It translates to CASSPGVGEQYF.